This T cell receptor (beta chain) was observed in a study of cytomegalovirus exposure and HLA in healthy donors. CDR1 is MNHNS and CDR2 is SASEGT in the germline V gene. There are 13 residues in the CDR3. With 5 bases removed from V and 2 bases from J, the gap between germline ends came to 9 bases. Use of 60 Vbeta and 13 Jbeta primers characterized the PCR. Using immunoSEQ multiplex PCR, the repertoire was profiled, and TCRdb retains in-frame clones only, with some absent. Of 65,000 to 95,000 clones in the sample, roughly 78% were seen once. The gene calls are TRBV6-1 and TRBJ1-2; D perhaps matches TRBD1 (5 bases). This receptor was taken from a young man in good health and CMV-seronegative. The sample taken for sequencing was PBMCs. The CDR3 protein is CASSRAGNYGYTF. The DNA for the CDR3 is TGTGCCAGCAGTCGGGCAGGGAACTATGGCTACACCTTC.